The 21 T cell receptor beta chains below all came from one sample that was sequenced in a study of cytomegalovirus exposure and HLA in healthy donors (TCRdb year 2017). The library was produced with the immunoSEQ multiplex PCR assay. The multiplex PCR relied on a mix of 60 forward primers for TCR Vbeta segments and 13 reverse primers for TCR Jbeta segments. This is the immuneACCESS table as TCRdb keeps it, with only in-frame sequences that have V and J called. A part of the clones is gone; compared with another copy, unresolved V genes explain less than half, and the rest is unexplained. The sample records approximately 140,000 clones, roughly three fifths of which are singletons. The top ten constitute around 1.8% of the sample. The sample comprised PBMCs. These receptors came from a male donor in good health and CMV-seronegative.

The genes are TRBV5-6 and TRBJ2-5, with no clear D. The V end lost 0 bases, the J end lost 0 bases, and 6 bases lay between the germline ends. The germline V gene encodes CDR1 SGHDT and CDR2 YYEEEE. The CDR3 loop spans 14 amino acids. The CDR3 here is CASSLDRDQETQYF. CDR3 sequence (DNA): TGTGCCAGCAGCTTGGATCGGGACCAAGAGACCCAGTACTTC.

The chain has TRBV9 and TRBJ2-3, with D tentatively TRBD1 (5 bases). The CDR3 covers 14 residues. The V gene lost 0 bases and the J gene lost 4 bases, with 9 bases spanning the gap. Per the germline V gene, CDR1 is SGDLS and CDR2 is YYNGEE. CDR3 coding DNA: TGTGCCAGCAGCGTAGCTACAGGATCAGATACGCAGTATTTT. This encodes CASSVATGSDTQYF.

The V and J genes are TRBV2 and TRBJ1-5; D remains ambiguous. Per germline, CDR1 SNHLY and CDR2 FYNNEI. This CDR3 region has 15 residues. Trimming removed 0 bases at V and 7 bases at J, with 13 bases between. CDR3 sequence: CASSEALGRVQPQHF. The DNA of the CDR3 is TGTGCCAGCAGTGAAGCGCTTGGGCGGGTCCAGCCCCAGCATTTT.

The chain employs TRBV5-1 and TRBJ2-7, with TRBD1 matching 7 bases. V dropped 4 bases and J dropped 0; count of bases not matched to a gene: 4. Germline V gives CDR1 SGHRS, CDR2 YFSETQ. This CDR3 is built from 14 residues. CDR3 DNA sequence: TGCGCCAGCAGCGGACAGGCGAGCTCCTACGAGCAGTACTTC. Protein product: CASSGQASSYEQYF.

This chain links TRBV9 with TRBJ2-1, with 11 bases matching TRBD2. J was trimmed by 3 bases and V by 3 bases; bases with no gene match: 11. Germline CDR1 reads SGDLS; CDR2 reads YYNGEE. CDR3 length: 18 amino acids. The CDR3 is CASSASLAGGQVYNEQFF. In DNA form, the CDR3 reads TGTGCCAGCAGCGCATCGCTAGCGGGGGGCCAGGTCTACAATGAGCAGTTCTTC.

The rearrangement joins TRBV13 to TRBJ1-2, with 9 bases lining up with TRBD1. The CDR3 sequence is 15 residues long. CDR1 and CDR2 from the germline V gene are PRHDT and FYEKMQ (reference sequence). The junction had 7 bases not matched to a gene; V was cut back by 4 bases and J by 4 bases. CDR3 DNA sequence: TGTGCCAGCAGCTCGGGACAGGGAGTAAGCTATGGCTACACCTTC. Protein: CASSSGQGVSYGYTF.

The J gene is TRBJ1-1, the V gene TRBV6-5; D might be TRBD1 (5 bases). The CDR3 runs to 12 residues. V was clipped by 4 bases and J by 5 bases, with 8 bases between them. CDR1 is MNHEY, CDR2 SVGAGI, per germline. CDR3 coding DNA: TGTGCCAGCAGTTGGGGGGGGACTGAAGCTTTCTTT. Residues: CASSWGGTEAFF.

This clone was observed once. The V call is TRBV6-5, the J call TRBJ1-1; TRBD1 might be the D (5 bases). V was cut by 2 bases and J by 2 bases, with 12 bases left in between. The CDR3 extends over 15 amino acids. Germline loops: CDR1 MNHEY, CDR2 SVGAGI. Here the CDR3 DNA reads TGTGCCAGCAGTTACCAGGGCGTGATCAACACTGAAGCTTTCTTT. It translates to CASSYQGVINTEAFF.

V and J are TRBV5-4 and TRBJ2-1; a weak D match, TRBD2 (5 bases). The CDR3 has 16 amino acids. The V end was cut by 0 bases, the J end by 7 bases, with 17 bases between. Germline CDR1 reads SGHNT; CDR2 reads YYREEE (reference sequence). CDR3 amino acids: CASSLDSEASSNEQFF. The CDR3 DNA sequence: TGTGCCAGCAGCTTGGATAGCGAGGCGTCCAGTAATGAGCAGTTCTTC.

As regards this clone: At one boundary the junction diverges from the germline segment, which might be a read error. The chain couples TRBV7-7 to TRBJ2-1; a weak D match, TRBD2 (7 bases). Germline CDR1 and CDR2: SSHAT and FNYEAQ (reference sequence). CDR3 length equals 16 residues. The DNA for the CDR3 is TGTGCTAGCAGCTCCACCCGGGGGGCTCATTACAATGAGCAGTTCTTC. Amino acids: CASSSTRGAHYNEQFF.

The CDR3 nucleotides read TGTGCCAGCAGCTTGGGGGTGGGGGGATGGACTGAAGCTTTCTTT. It specifies CASSLGVGGWTEAFF. The chain is built from TRBV5-6 and TRBJ1-1, with a possible D match to TRBD1 (5 bases). Germline lookup yields CDR1 SGHDT and CDR2 YYEEEE. This CDR3 is 15 amino acids long. V gave up 0 bases and J gave up 5 bases, with 14 bases separating them.

The rearrangement uses TRBV18 and TRBJ2-1; 11 nucleotides match TRBD2. V gave up 4 bases and J gave up 8 bases; unmatched junction bases: 7. The CDR3 runs to 15 residues. Germline CDR1 and CDR2: KGHSH and LQKENI. The CDR3, as DNA: TGTGCCAGCTCACTTATAGCGGGGGGGCCGGATGAGCAGTTCTTC. As protein: CASSLIAGGPDEQFF.

There are a few counts of this clone. The chain is built from TRBV19 and TRBJ1-2; D possibly corresponds to TRBD1 (6 bases). The CDR3 length is 15 residues. Germline CDR1 is LNHDA and CDR2 is SQIVND (reference sequence). With 3 bases removed from V and 8 bases from J, the gap between germline ends came to 19 bases. The CDR3 loop reads CASSIAPGTQGGYTF. For the CDR3, the DNA is TGTGCCAGTAGTATCGCTCCCGGGACACAAGGAGGCTACACCTTC.

The rearrangement uses TRBV7-9 and TRBJ2-3; no definite D call. V lost 5 bases and J 4 bases, leaving 16 bases between the germline ends. Germline V gives CDR1 SEHNR, CDR2 FQNEAQ (reference sequence). The CDR3 totals 15 residues. The CDR3 DNA reads as TGTGCCAGCAGCCCGCAAGGATTAGAGGCAGATACGCAGTATTTT. It codes for CASSPQGLEADTQYF.

The rearrangement links TRBV30 to TRBJ1-4; D might be TRBD1 (5 bases). Germline V gene data show CDR1 as GTSNPN and CDR2 as SVGIG (reference sequence). V was cut by 1 base and J by 6 bases, with 12 bases left in between. The CDR3 consists of 14 residues. Here the CDR3 reads CAWSDRAGHEKLFF. CDR3 DNA: TGTGCCTGGAGTGATAGGGCAGGGCATGAAAAACTGTTTTTT.

This clone was counted only a few times. The DNA for the CDR3 is TGCGCCAGCAGCCAGGACAGACCTTCCACTGAAGCTTTCTTT. Translating it yields CASSQDRPSTEAFF. The chain has TRBV5-1 and TRBJ1-1, with a possible D match to TRBD1 (6 bases). The ends were cut back, 4 bases at V and 4 bases at J, with 14 bases in the middle. Germline CDR1 is SGHRS and CDR2 is YFSETQ. The CDR3 is 14 residues long.

Worth noting for this clone: The same CDR3 also results from other DNA sequences found in this sample. V usage is TRBV7-6 and J usage is TRBJ1-1; D may be TRBD1 (5 bases). Looked up from germline, CDR1 is SGHVS and CDR2 is FNYEAQ. Trimming left V 5 bases short and J 1 base short, with 8 bases between. This CDR3 is 13 amino acids long. CDR3 protein: CASSLDRNTEAFF. In DNA form, the CDR3 reads TGTGCCAGCAGCCTAGACAGGAACACTGAAGCTTTCTTT.

CDR3: CASSYSAFQGAYGYTF. CDR3 coding DNA: TGTGCCAGCAGTTACTCTGCGTTCCAGGGCGCCTATGGCTACACCTTC. This chain uses TRBV6-5 with TRBJ1-2, with D possibly matching TRBD1 (5 bases). The CDR3 runs 16 residues. The ends were cut back, 0 bases at V and 4 bases at J, with 15 bases in the middle. CDR1 MNHEY and CDR2 SVGAGI come from the germline V gene.

The chain couples TRBV18 to TRBJ1-1; tentative D call: TRBD1 (6 bases). The length of the CDR3 is 17 residues. The V gene lost 3 bases and the J gene lost 4 bases, with 21 bases spanning the gap. The germline gives CDR1 KGHSH, CDR2 LQKENI. In DNA form, the CDR3 reads TGTGCCAGCTCACCCCGACAGGTTCCCCATGGGGGCACTGAAGCTTTCTTT. Translation: CASSPRQVPHGGTEAFF.

V usage is TRBV28 and J usage is TRBJ2-7, with 9 bases identical to TRBD1. This CDR3 is 13 amino acids long. V lost 6 bases and J lost 4; bases outside the gene matches: 4. Germline loops: CDR1 MDHEN, CDR2 SYDVKM. This CDR3 is CASRGTGSYEQYF. As DNA, the CDR3 is TGTGCCAGCAGGGGGACAGGGAGTTACGAGCAGTACTTC. Filled out from reference TRBV28 and TRBJ2-7, the complete variable domain reads DVKVTQSSRYLVKRTGEKVFLECVQDMDHENMFWYRQDPGLGLRLIYFSYDVKMKEKGDIPEGYSVSREKKERFSLILESASTNQTSMYLCASRGTGSYEQYFGPGTRLTVT.

As to this clone: The sample contains more than one DNA sequence encoding this CDR3. This chain uses TRBV5-1 with TRBJ2-5; 7 nucleotides match TRBD1. The CDR3 totals 13 residues. CDR1 and CDR2 from the germline V gene are SGHRS and YFSETQ. With V trimmed by 0 bases and J by 4 bases, 0 bases remained unmatched. The CDR3 nucleotides read TGCGCCAGCAGCTTGGAGGGGGCAGAGACCCAGTACTTC. Its protein is CASSLEGAETQYF.